This TCR beta chain emerged from a study of blood T cell repertoires in COVID-19. Study-level information: Spain, Italy and the United States supplied samples that represented acute and convalescent COVID-19. PBMCs, B-cell-depleted T cells, or T cells were the source of the cDNA or gDNA that made up the material.

The junction had 5 bases not matched to a gene; V was cut back by 6 bases and J by 4 bases. Germline-derived CDR1 and CDR2 are SQVTM and ANQGSEA. The CDR3 is 12 amino acids. Authors' analysis steps: Amplification from reference gene primers served as the basis for estimated nucleated cell counts. Only in-frame clones appear in the TCRdb table, and some are missing; sequencing was by immunoSEQ multiplex PCR. V and J calls and clone size are given by that table; D and trimming were obtained from the DNA. The table shows some 130,000 clones, with around 87% occurring only once. Sequences were obtained from peripheral blood. This TCR was sampled from a woman in her sixties or seventies with acute or convalescent COVID-19. The chain carries TRBV29-1 and TRBJ2-7; 8 bases fit TRBD1. The CDR3 loop reads CSVQGARYEQYF. CDR3 DNA sequence: TGCAGCGTCCAGGGGGCTCGGTACGAGCAGTACTTC.